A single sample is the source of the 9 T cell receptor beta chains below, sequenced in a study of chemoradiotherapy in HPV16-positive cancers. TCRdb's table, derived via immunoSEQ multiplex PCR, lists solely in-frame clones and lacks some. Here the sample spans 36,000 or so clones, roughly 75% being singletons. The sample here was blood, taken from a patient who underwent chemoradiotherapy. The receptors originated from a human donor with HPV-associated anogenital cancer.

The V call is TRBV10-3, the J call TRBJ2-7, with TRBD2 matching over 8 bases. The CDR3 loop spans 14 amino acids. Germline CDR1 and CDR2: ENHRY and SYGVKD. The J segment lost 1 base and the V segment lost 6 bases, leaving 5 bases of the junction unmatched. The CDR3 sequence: CAIRNTSGSYEQYF. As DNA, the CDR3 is TGTGCCATCAGGAATACTAGCGGATCCTACGAGCAGTACTTC.

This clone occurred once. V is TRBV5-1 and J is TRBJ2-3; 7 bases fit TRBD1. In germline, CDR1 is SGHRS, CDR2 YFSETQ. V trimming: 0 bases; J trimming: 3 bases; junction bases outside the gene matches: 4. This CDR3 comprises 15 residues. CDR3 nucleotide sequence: TGCGCCAGCAGCTTGGGGGAACAGGGGACAGATACGCAGTATTTT. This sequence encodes CASSLGEQGTDTQYF.

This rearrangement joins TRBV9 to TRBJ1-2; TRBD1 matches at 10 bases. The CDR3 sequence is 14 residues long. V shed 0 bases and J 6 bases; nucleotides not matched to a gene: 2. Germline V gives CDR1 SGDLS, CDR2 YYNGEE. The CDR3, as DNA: TGTGCCAGCAGCGTAGCGACAGGGGGCCATGGCTACACCTTC. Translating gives CASSVATGGHGYTF.

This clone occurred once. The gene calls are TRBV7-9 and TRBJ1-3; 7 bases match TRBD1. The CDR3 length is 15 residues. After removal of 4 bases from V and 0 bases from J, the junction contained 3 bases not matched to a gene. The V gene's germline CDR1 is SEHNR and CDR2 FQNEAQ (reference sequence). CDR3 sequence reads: CASSWGTDSGNTIYF. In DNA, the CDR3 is TGTGCCAGCAGCTGGGGGACAGACTCTGGAAACACCATATATTTT.

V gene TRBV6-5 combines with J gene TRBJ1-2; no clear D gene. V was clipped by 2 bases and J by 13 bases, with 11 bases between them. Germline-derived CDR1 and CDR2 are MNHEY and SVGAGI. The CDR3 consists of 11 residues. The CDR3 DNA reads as TGTGCCAGCAGTTACGCGGGCAGACTCACCTTC. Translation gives CASSYAGRLTF.

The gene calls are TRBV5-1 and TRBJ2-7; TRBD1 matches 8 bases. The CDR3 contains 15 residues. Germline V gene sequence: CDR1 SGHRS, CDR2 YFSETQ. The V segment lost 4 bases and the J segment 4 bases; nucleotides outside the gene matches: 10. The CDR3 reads CASSPRRDRPYEQYF. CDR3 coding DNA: TGCGCCAGCAGCCCAAGGAGGGACAGGCCTTACGAGCAGTACTTC.

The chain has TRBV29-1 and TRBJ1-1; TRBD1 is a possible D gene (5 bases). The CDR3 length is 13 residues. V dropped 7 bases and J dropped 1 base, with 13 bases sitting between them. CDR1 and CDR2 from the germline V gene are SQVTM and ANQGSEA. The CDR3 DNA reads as TGCAGCGGTGAGACAGTCTCGAACACTGAAGCTTTCTTT. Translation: CSGETVSNTEAFF.

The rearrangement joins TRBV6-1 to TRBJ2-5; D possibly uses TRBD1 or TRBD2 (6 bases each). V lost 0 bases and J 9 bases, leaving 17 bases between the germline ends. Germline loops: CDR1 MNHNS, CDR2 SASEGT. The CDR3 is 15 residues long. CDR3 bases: TGTGCCAGCAGTGAAGCTGGGGGGCCTTCCCCGCCCCAGTACTTC. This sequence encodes CASSEAGGPSPPQYF.

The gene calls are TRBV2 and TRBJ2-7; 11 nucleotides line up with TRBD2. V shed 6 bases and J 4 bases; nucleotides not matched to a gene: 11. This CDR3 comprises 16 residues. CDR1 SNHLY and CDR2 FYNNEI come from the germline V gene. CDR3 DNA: TGTGCCAGCAGATATAGCGGGGGGGCGTTTTCGTACGAGCAGTACTTC. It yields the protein CASRYSGGAFSYEQYF.